These T cell receptor beta chains were read from a single sample in a study of T-cell memory formation after mild COVID-19. Using its own MiXCR run on the 5' RACE reads, TCRdb lists one record per CDR3 protein. The sample shows over 120,000 distinct CDR3 sequences, 20% to 25% of them seen only once. Sequencing was performed on PBMCs or a T cell subset sorted from them (not recorded which). Receptor source: an adult woman who had mild COVID-19 (a few samples of this study predate the infection). Cell type and time point are not known. Both conserved end residues are part of each CDR3. Each record gives: V gene, CDR3 protein.

TRBV27,CASSLRTGGPSGELFF
TRBV3-1,CASSQDTISGQETQYF
TRBV20-1,CSARDLPTSSYNEQFF
TRBV27,CASCSLGDQETQYF
TRBV19,CASSIFSGGPLLDEQFF
TRBV7-9,CASRRPVAGLNTGELFF
TRBV9,CASSVGGTPYEQYF
TRBV9,CASSPTSTVQETQYF
TRBV4-3,CASSQDRLGLEGYTF
TRBV6-2/TRBV6-3,CASRRTYEQYF
TRBV5-6,CASSFGSEPALYGYTF
TRBV12-3/TRBV12-4,CASSPVAPETQYF
TRBV18,CASSPPLTDTQYF
TRBV27,CASSPILAGEVYEQYF
TRBV9,CASSEGDRVGTEAFF
TRBV20-1,CSAAPGQGVGFGNEQFF
TRBV24-1,CDTSDMFTGRGAFF
TRBV2,CASRGPGEAYGYTF
TRBV7-9,CASSSSTGPPDQPQHF
TRBV6-6,CASSYSTWTDTQYF
TRBV6-4,CASSAGQDLKPTDTQYF
TRBV6-5,CASSVTLGEQFF
TRBV4-2,CASSQWTESTDTQYF
TRBV4-3,CASSQAAGSGEQYF